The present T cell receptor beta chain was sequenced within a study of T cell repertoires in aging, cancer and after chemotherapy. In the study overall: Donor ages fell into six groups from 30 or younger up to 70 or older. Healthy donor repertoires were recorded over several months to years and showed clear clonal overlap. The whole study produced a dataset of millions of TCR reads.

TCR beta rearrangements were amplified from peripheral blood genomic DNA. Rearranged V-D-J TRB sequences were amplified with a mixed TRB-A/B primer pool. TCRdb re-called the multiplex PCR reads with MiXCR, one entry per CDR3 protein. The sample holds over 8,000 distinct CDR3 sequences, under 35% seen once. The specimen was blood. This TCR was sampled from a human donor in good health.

This CDR3 reads CASSPRAGGRSGELFF. The CDR3 bases are TGTGCCAGCAGCCCTCGAGCGGGGGGGAGGTCCGGGGAGCTGTTTTTT. V is TRBV7-2 and J is TRBJ2-2, with 10 bases lining up with TRBD2. CDR3 length equals 16 residues. Trimming removed 5 bases from V and 6 bases from J; junction bases left unmatched: 9. Germline lookup yields CDR1 SGHTA and CDR2 FQGNSA.